This T cell receptor (beta chain) was documented in a study of shared clonotypes between healthy human individuals. The ends lost 8 bases at V and 1 base at J; junction bases unmatched: 3. The CDR3 is 14 amino acids. CDR1 SNHLY and CDR2 FYNNEI come from the germline V gene. TCRdb keeps only in-frame clones here, not all; method: immunoSEQ multiplex PCR. The sample yields a few million clones, just over 90% seen once. This clone was detected only once. The investigators split CD4+ cells into a CD45RA+ naive subset and a CD45RA-negative memory subset. The chain has TRBV2 and TRBJ2-2; 8 positions match TRBD2. Source material: naive CD4+ T cells from PBMCs. Subset reported: CD45RA+ positively selected. This TCR was sampled from a man between 18 and 35 years old in good health. Some clones in this sample may be carry-over from other donors' samples. Here the CDR3 DNA reads TGTGCCAGCGGTCTAGCGGGGAACACCGGGGAGCTGTTTTTT. It encodes CASGLAGNTGELFF.